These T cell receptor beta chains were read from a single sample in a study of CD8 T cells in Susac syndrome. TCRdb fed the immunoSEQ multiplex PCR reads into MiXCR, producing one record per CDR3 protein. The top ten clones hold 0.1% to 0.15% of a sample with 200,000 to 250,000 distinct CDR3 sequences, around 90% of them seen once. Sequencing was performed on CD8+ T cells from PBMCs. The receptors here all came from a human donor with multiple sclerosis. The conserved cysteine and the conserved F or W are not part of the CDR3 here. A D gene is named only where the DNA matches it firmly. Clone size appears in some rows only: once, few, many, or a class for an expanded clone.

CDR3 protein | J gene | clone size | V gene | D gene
ASSPAARRAQETQY | TRBJ2-5 | NA | TRBV7-9 | NA
ASSWGTGPIQY | TRBJ2-4 | NA | TRBV5-4 | TRBD1
ASSAGYQETQY | TRBJ2-5 | NA | TRBV13 | NA
ASSSDRFPNYEQY | TRBJ2-7 | NA | TRBV7-9 | NA
ASSSKWTGYSNQPQH | TRBJ1-5 | NA | TRBV7-2 | TRBD1
ASSTPSGRAYEQY | TRBJ2-7 | NA | TRBV19 | NA
ASTTGPGELF | TRBJ2-2 | NA | TRBV6-5 | NA
ASSLRIVGEQF | TRBJ2-1 | NA | TRBV13 | NA
ASSLGVVGNSPLH | TRBJ1-6 | NA | TRBV27 | NA
ARTGGSSYNEQF | TRBJ2-1 | few | TRBV30 | TRBD2
ATSDQTGLGDQPQH | TRBJ1-5 | NA | TRBV24-1 | NA
AVNTHTDTQY | TRBJ2-3 | NA | TRBV5-4 | NA
ASSLWETQY | TRBJ2-5 | NA | TRBV6-2/TRBV6-3 | NA
ASSWTGLDYGYT | TRBJ1-2 | NA | TRBV6-5 | TRBD1
ASSQSSEGEAF | TRBJ1-1 | NA | TRBV4-1 | NA
ASSYTTGELF | TRBJ2-2 | NA | TRBV5-4 | NA
ASSIVRGSYNEQF | TRBJ2-1 | NA | TRBV19 | NA
ASSDRGNEQY | TRBJ2-7 | once | TRBV2 | NA
ASSFTGSSYEQY | TRBJ2-7 | NA | TRBV9 | NA
ASSVRGRTENTGELF | TRBJ2-2 | once | TRBV12-1 | NA
ASSYSTGGLNTEAF | TRBJ1-1 | NA | TRBV6-5 | TRBD1
ASSSRYTTSSYNEQF | TRBJ2-1 | NA | TRBV7-2 | NA
ASSYFPYGNEQF | TRBJ2-1 | NA | TRBV6-6 | NA
ASSFSGHDGYT | TRBJ1-2 | NA | TRBV27 | NA
ASSPELPPNEKLF | TRBJ1-4 | NA | TRBV18 | NA
ASSYPSRQGHTEAF | TRBJ1-1 | NA | TRBV6-5 | TRBD1